This T cell receptor (beta chain) was recovered during a study of cytomegalovirus exposure and HLA in healthy donors. PCR involved 60 Vbeta and 13 Jbeta primers. TCRdb's table, derived via immunoSEQ multiplex PCR, lists solely in-frame clones and lacks some. The table shows 55,000 to 85,000 clones, with around 86% occurring only once. The CDR3 spans 16 residues. Losses at the gene ends were 5 bases for V and 0 bases for J; bases not matched to a gene: 7. Germline V gene data show CDR1 as SEHNR and CDR2 as FQNEAQ (reference sequence). The sequenced sample consisted of PBMCs. The V call is TRBV7-9, the J call TRBJ1-5; 7 bases align to TRBD1. This TCR came from a woman aged 30 to 39 in good health and CMV-seronegative. CDR3 residues: CASSKGQIYSNQPQHF. The CDR3 coding sequence is TGTGCCAGCAGCAAGGGACAGATATATAGCAATCAGCCCCAGCATTTT. The complete variable domain, with remaining parts taken from reference TRBV7-9 and TRBJ1-5, reads DTGVSQNPRHKITKRGQNVTFRCDPISEHNRLYWYRQTLGQGPEFLTYFQNEAQLEKSRLLSDRFSAERPKGSFSTLEIQRTEQGDSAMYLCASSKGQIYSNQPQHFGDGTRLSIL.